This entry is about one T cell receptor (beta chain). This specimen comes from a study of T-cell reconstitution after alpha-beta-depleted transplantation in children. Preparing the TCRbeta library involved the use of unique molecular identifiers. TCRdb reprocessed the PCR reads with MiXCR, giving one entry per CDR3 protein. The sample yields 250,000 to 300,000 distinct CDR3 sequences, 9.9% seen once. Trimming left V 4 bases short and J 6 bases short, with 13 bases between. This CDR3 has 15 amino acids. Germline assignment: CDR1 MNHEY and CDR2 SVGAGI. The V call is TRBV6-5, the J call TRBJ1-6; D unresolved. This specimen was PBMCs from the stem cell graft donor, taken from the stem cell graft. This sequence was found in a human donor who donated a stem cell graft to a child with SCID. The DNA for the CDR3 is TGTGCCAGCAGTTCAGCGGTTGAAACTAATTCACCCCTCCACTTT. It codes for CASSSAVETNSPLHF.